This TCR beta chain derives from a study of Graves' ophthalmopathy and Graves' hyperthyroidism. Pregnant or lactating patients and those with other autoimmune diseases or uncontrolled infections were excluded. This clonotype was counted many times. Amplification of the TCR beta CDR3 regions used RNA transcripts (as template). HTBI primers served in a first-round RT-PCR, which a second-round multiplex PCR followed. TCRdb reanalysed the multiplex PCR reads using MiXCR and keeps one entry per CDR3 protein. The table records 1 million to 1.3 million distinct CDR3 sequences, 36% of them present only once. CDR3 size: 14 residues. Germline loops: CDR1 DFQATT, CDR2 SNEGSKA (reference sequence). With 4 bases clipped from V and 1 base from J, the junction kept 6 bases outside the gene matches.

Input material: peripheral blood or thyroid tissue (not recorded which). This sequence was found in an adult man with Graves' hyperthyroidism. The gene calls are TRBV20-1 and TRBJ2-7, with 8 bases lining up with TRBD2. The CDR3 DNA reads TGCAGTGCTACCAGCGGGAGTATTTCCTACGAGCAGTACTTC. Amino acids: CSATSGSISYEQYF.